The sequence of this TCR beta chain was determined in a study of shared clonotypes between healthy human individuals. TCRdb's table, derived via immunoSEQ multiplex PCR, lists solely in-frame clones and lacks some. This sample yields more than 2 million clones, of which about 93% are seen a single time; approximately 1.7% belongs to the top ten. Study-level results: Naive subsets generally had larger estimated richness than memory subsets. Non-shared clonotypes had lower generation probabilities than clonotypes shared by all four sorted-subset donors.

CD45RO-negative CD8 cells positively selected for CCR7 made up the naive population, which excluded terminally differentiated effector memory CD45RA+ cells. With regard to this clone: Its antigen is unidentified.

V dropped 10 bases and J dropped 0; count of bases not matched to a gene: 3. The germline CDR1 and CDR2 sequences are ENHRY and SYGVKD. This CDR3 has 13 residues. This clonotype originated in a man between 18 and 35 years old in good health. Some clones in this sample may be carry-over from other donors' samples. Sequencing used naive CD8+ T cells from PBMCs. The gene calls are TRBV10-3 and TRBJ1-1; 9 bases are shared with TRBD1. This chain's CDR3 is CATRTGVNTEAFF. CDR3 coding DNA: TGTGCCACTCGGACAGGGGTGAACACTGAAGCTTTCTTT.